Listed below are T cell receptor beta chains from one sample, sequenced in a study of CD8+CD57+ T cells in acquired aplastic anemia. TCRdb passed the reads through MiXCR, listing each CDR3 protein once. This table holds 250,000 to 300,000 distinct CDR3 sequences, roughly half found once. Sequenced sample: sorted CD4+, CD8+, or CD8+CD57+ T cells (not recorded which) from PBMCs. These receptor sequences come from a human donor with severe aplastic anemia or a healthy control (not recorded which). The CDR3 runs from the conserved cysteine through the conserved F or W. Fields, in order: D gene, clone size, J gene, V gene, CDR3 protein, CDR3 DNA. The D gene is left open where the match is weak. Part of the rows lack a size; the others show once, few, many or a class for expanded clones.

D: .
size: many
J: TRBJ2-7
V: TRBV6-1
CDR3: CASRGRTALYEQYF
DNA: TGTGCCAGCAGGGGACGGACAGCACTCTACGAGCAGTACTTC

D: TRBD1
size: .
J: TRBJ1-1
V: TRBV20-1
CDR3: CSAYVTTGDGTEAFF
DNA: TGCAGTGCTTACGTAACGACAGGGGATGGAACTGAAGCTTTCTTT

D: .
size: .
J: TRBJ2-3
V: TRBV7-2
CDR3: CASSLEWSATTGGTDTQYF
DNA: TGTGCCAGCAGCTTAGAATGGTCGGCGACTACCGGGGGTACGGATACGCAGTATTTT

D: .
size: few
J: TRBJ1-6
V: TRBV19
CDR3: CASSIDRAAQSPLHF
DNA: TGTGCCAGTAGTATAGATCGAGCCGCTCAGTCACCCCTCCACTTT

D: TRBD2
size: .
J: TRBJ2-7
V: TRBV2
CDR3: CASSGSLAGLSYEQYF
DNA: TGTGCCAGCAGTGGATCTCTAGCGGGACTTTCCTACGAGCAGTACTTC

D: .
size: .
J: TRBJ2-3
V: TRBV9
CDR3: CASSGGNIGSDTQYF
DNA: TGTGCCAGCAGTGGGGGTAACATAGGGTCAGATACGCAGTATTTT

D: TRBD1
size: .
J: TRBJ2-7
V: TRBV7-9
CDR3: CASSPPGQGALYEQYF
DNA: TGTGCCAGCAGCCCTCCGGGACAGGGGGCCCTCTACGAGCAGTACTTC

D: TRBD1
size: few
J: TRBJ2-7
V: TRBV10-3
CDR3: CAITGTGGFDEQYF
DNA: TGTGCCATCACGGGAACAGGGGGTTTCGACGAGCAGTACTTC

D: .
size: .
J: TRBJ2-3
V: TRBV7-9
CDR3: CASSFNARKDTQYF
DNA: TGTGCCAGCAGCTTTAACGCCCGTAAGGATACGCAGTATTTT

D: .
size: .
J: TRBJ2-7
V: TRBV7-9
CDR3: CASSPGAGSYEQYF
DNA: TGTGCCAGCAGCCCCGGAGCTGGGTCCTACGAGCAGTACTTC

D: TRBD2
size: many
J: TRBJ2-3
V: TRBV7-7
CDR3: CASSLDLAGVDTQYF
DNA: TGTGCTAGCAGCTTAGACCTAGCGGGGGTAGATACGCAGTATTTT

D: TRBD1
size: .
J: TRBJ1-2
V: TRBV29-1
CDR3: CSVRTGTNYGYTF
DNA: TGCAGCGTCCGGACAGGAACTAACTATGGCTACACCTTC

D: .
size: .
J: TRBJ2-5
V: TRBV7-2
CDR3: CASSPLLGEGETQYF
DNA: TGTGCCAGCAGCCCCCTCCTGGGGGAAGGAGAGACCCAGTACTTC

D: TRBD1
size: .
J: TRBJ1-1
V: TRBV9
CDR3: CASSLGTGGGTTEAFF
DNA: TGTGCCAGCAGCTTGGGGACAGGGGGGGGGACGACTGAAGCTTTCTTT

D: TRBD1
size: many
J: TRBJ1-1
V: TRBV5-1
CDR3: CASSRDRQRNTEAFF
DNA: TGCGCCAGCAGTAGGGACAGACAGAGGAACACTGAAGCTTTCTTT

D: .
size: .
J: TRBJ2-1
V: TRBV20-1
CDR3: CSARDPSGYNEQFF
DNA: TGCAGTGCTAGAGATCCGAGCGGGTACAATGAGCAGTTCTTC

D: TRBD1
size: .
J: TRBJ2-1
V: TRBV24-1
CDR3: CATSDGTGGIRDEQFF
DNA: TGTGCCACCAGTGATGGGACAGGGGGCATAAGGGATGAGCAGTTCTTC

D: .
size: many
J: TRBJ2-4
V: TRBV20-1
CDR3: CRASAKNIQYF
DNA: TGCCGGGCGTCAGCCAAAAACATTCAGTACTTC

D: .
size: .
J: TRBJ1-1
V: TRBV7-9
CDR3: CASSLSRTEAFF
DNA: TGTGCCAGCAGCCTCTCCCGGACTGAAGCTTTCTTT

D: TRBD1
size: .
J: TRBJ2-3
V: TRBV19
CDR3: CASSVRQGASTDTQYF
DNA: TGTGCCAGTAGTGTTCGACAGGGGGCAAGTACAGATACGCAGTATTTT

D: .
size: .
J: TRBJ2-2
V: TRBV24-1
CDR3: CATSDLRAGELFF
DNA: TGTGCCACCAGTGATTTAAGAGCGGGGGAGCTGTTTTTT

D: .
size: once
J: TRBJ1-1
V: TRBV2
CDR3: CASIGSITEAFF
DNA: TGTGCCAGCATAGGGTCCATCACTGAAGCTTTCTTT

D: TRBD1
size: many
J: TRBJ2-2
V: TRBV2
CDR3: CASNAGGNTGELFF
DNA: TGTGCCAGCAACGCAGGGGGCAACACCGGGGAGCTGTTTTTT

D: .
size: .
J: TRBJ1-1
V: TRBV12-3/TRBV12-4
CDR3: CASSFVEPNTEAFF
DNA: TGTGCCAGCAGTTTCGTCGAACCGAACACTGAAGCTTTCTTT

D: TRBD2
size: .
J: TRBJ2-3
V: TRBV7-3
CDR3: CASSLKGAGLAGGPADTQYF
DNA: TGTGCCAGCAGCTTAAAGGGGGCTGGACTAGCGGGGGGGCCGGCAGATACGCAGTATTTT

D: .
size: many
J: TRBJ2-1
V: TRBV20-1
CDR3: CSARRGRSYNEQFF
DNA: TGCAGTGCTAGACGGGGCCGTTCCTACAATGAGCAGTTCTTC